The 23 T cell receptor beta chains given below trace back to one sample, sequenced in a study of cytomegalovirus exposure and HLA in healthy donors. This PCR relied on a set of 60 Vbeta primers and 13 Jbeta primers. Assay used: immunoSEQ multiplex PCR; TCRdb lists only in-frame clones, some missing. There are about 120,000 clones in the sample, with around 1.6% held by the top ten. Sequenced material: PBMCs. The receptors originated from a man aged 18-30 years in good health and CMV-seronegative.

The V and J genes are TRBV11-3 and TRBJ2-3, with a weak D call TRBD2 (6 bases). CDR1 SGHNT and CDR2 YENEEA come from the germline V gene. The CDR3 is 12 residues long. Between the trimmed V and J ends, which lost 4 bases and 5 bases, there was a span of 7 bases. CDR3 region: CASSSGRDTQYF. The CDR3 DNA follows: TGTGCCAGCAGCTCCGGGAGAGATACGCAGTATTTT.

This chain uses TRBV4-3 with TRBJ2-5; D is unresolved. Trimming removed 4 bases at V and 3 bases at J, with 3 bases between. The CDR3 has 11 residues. CDR1 is LGHNA, CDR2 YSLEER, per germline. The CDR3 sequence: CASSPEETQYF. The CDR3 DNA sequence: TGCGCCAGCAGCCCGGAAGAGACCCAGTACTTC.

The rearrangement uses TRBV5-1 and TRBJ1-2, with D perhaps TRBD1 (6 bases). The CDR3 runs 15 residues. The ends were cut back, 1 base at V and 7 bases at J, with 17 bases in the middle. Germline CDR1 is SGHRS and CDR2 is YFSETQ. The CDR3 DNA sequence: TGCGCCAGCAGCTTGCCCATTACAGGGCAGGCTGGCTACACCTTC. Translated, it gives CASSLPITGQAGYTF.

Worth noting for this clone: An end of the junction does not agree with germline; a read error may underlie this. This chain joins TRBV7-7 and TRBJ2-5; a possible D gene is TRBD1 (6 bases). There are 14 residues in the CDR3. Germline assignment: CDR1 SSHAT and CDR2 FNYEAQ (reference sequence). The CDR3 sequence: CASSSTGTGETQYF. The CDR3 DNA follows: TGTGCTAGCAGCTCTACAGGGACCGGGGAGACCCAGTACTTC.

This chain links TRBV28 with TRBJ1-5; 7 bases agree with TRBD1. CDR1 is MDHEN and CDR2 is SYDVKM in the germline V gene. The CDR3 consists of 15 residues. Trimming removed 5 bases from V and 2 bases from J; junction bases left unmatched: 6. CDR3 DNA: TGTGCCAGCAGTCCCCGGACAGGAGGCAATCAGCCCCAGCATTTT. Protein sequence: CASSPRTGGNQPQHF.

This chain joins TRBV6-1 and TRBJ1-2; D gene ambiguous. Germline V gives CDR1 MNHNS, CDR2 SASEGT. This CDR3 contains 13 residues. V lost 6 bases to trimming and J lost 8 bases, with 16 bases between them. The CDR3 DNA is TGTGCCAGCAGCTTTGTCTCCTCAGAAGGCTACACCTTC. Protein sequence: CASSFVSSEGYTF.

V gene TRBV19 combines with J gene TRBJ1-4; unclear D gene. Germline-derived CDR1 and CDR2 are LNHDA and SQIVND (reference sequence). V was shortened by 4 bases and J by 0 bases, with 18 bases between the two germline ends. CDR3 length equals 18 residues. The CDR3, as DNA: TGTGCCAGTAGTAAGACTCGGAGGGTAATCGCAACTAATGAAAAACTGTTTTTT. This encodes CASSKTRRVIATNEKLFF. Variable domain in full (rest from reference TRBV19 and TRBJ1-4): DGGITQSPKYLFRKEGQNVTLSCEQNLNHDAMYWYRQDPGQGLRLIYYSQIVNDFQKGDIAEGYSVSREKKESFPLTVTSAQKNPTAFYLCASSKTRRVIATNEKLFFGSGTQLSVL.

This sequence joins TRBV19 and TRBJ1-6, with 12 nucleotides matching TRBD1. Germline V gene lookup returns CDR1 LNHDA and CDR2 SQIVND (reference sequence). CDR3 length: 16 residues. The V gene end was trimmed by 6 bases and the J gene end by 9 bases; junction bases not matched to a gene: 9. The chain's CDR3 is CASRWGQGARVSPLHF. In nucleotides, the CDR3 is TGTGCCAGTAGGTGGGGACAGGGGGCTCGAGTTTCACCCCTCCACTTT.

J is TRBJ1-1 and V is TRBV30; D remains ambiguous. The germline CDR1 and CDR2 sequences are GTSNPN and SVGIG (reference sequence). The V end lost 5 bases, the J end lost 2 bases, and 9 bases lay between the germline ends. The length of the CDR3 is 12 residues. The CDR3 here is CAWGHLNTEAFF. The CDR3, as DNA: TGTGCCTGGGGTCACCTAAACACTGAAGCTTTCTTT.

V gene TRBV7-9 combines with J gene TRBJ2-1; D may be TRBD1 (6 bases). CDR3 length: 16 amino acids. Germline V lookup: CDR1 SEHNR, CDR2 FQNEAQ (reference sequence). V dropped 1 base and J dropped 6 bases, with 16 bases sitting between them. CDR3 residues: CASSLDRAATRNEQFF. The CDR3 DNA reads as TGTGCCAGCAGCTTAGACAGGGCCGCTACCCGCAATGAGCAGTTCTTC.

The V call is TRBV7-9, the J call TRBJ2-1; 8 bases match TRBD1. CDR1 and CDR2 (germline): SEHNR, FQNEAQ (reference sequence). V lost 4 bases and J lost 6; bases outside the gene matches: 5. CDR3 length: 14 residues. The CDR3 protein is CASSSQGVRNEQFF. CDR3 nucleotides: TGTGCCAGCAGCTCACAGGGGGTCCGCAATGAGCAGTTCTTC. The variable domain in full, completed from reference TRBV7-9 and TRBJ2-1, reads DTGVSQNPRHKITKRGQNVTFRCDPISEHNRLYWYRQTLGQGPEFLTYFQNEAQLEKSRLLSDRFSAERPKGSFSTLEIQRTEQGDSAMYLCASSSQGVRNEQFFGPGTRLTVL.

For the CDR3, the DNA is TGTGCCAGCAGAGCTTGGACAGGGGCGAACTACGAGCAGTACTTC. Translated, it gives CASRAWTGANYEQYF. The chain is built from TRBV2 and TRBJ2-7; 9 bases fit TRBD1. Germline assignment: CDR1 SNHLY and CDR2 FYNNEI. The CDR3 sequence is 15 residues long. J was trimmed by 3 bases and V by 6 bases; bases with no gene match: 9.

The chain couples TRBV6-8 to TRBJ2-3, with a possible D match to TRBD1 (6 bases). Trimming removed 2 bases from V and 9 bases from J, with 9 bases in between. Germline lookup yields CDR1 MNHGY and CDR2 SAAAGT. The CDR3 runs to 12 residues. CDR3 bases: TGTGCCAGCAGTTACGAAAGGGGGACGCAGTATTTT. It is translated as CASSYERGTQYF.

The J gene is TRBJ1-1, the V gene TRBV11-2, with D possibly matching TRBD1 (6 bases). Trimming cost V 5 bases and J 11 bases, with 21 bases left between them. The CDR3 is 14 amino acids. Germline assignment: CDR1 SGHAT and CDR2 FQNNGV. This CDR3 reads CASSPTGLYSEAFF. CDR3 in DNA: TGTGCCAGCAGCCCGACAGGCCTATACTCCGAGGCTTTCTTT.

The V and J genes are TRBV7-6 and TRBJ2-5; tentative D call: TRBD2 (6 bases). CDR3 size: 15 residues. V gave up 0 bases and J gave up 4 bases, with 12 bases separating them. Germline lookup yields CDR1 SGHVS and CDR2 FNYEAQ. CDR3 nucleotides: TGTGCCAGCAGCTTAGCTAGGAGGGAACCAGAGACCCAGTACTTC. Protein product: CASSLARREPETQYF.

The rearrangement links TRBV2 to TRBJ1-1; 10 bases match TRBD1. CDR1 SNHLY and CDR2 FYNNEI come from the germline V gene. Losses at the gene ends were 5 bases for V and 7 bases for J; bases not matched to a gene: 1. The CDR3 sequence is 12 residues long. CDR3 sequence (DNA): TGTGCCAGCAGTCGGGACAGGGGTGAAGCTTTCTTT. Amino acid sequence: CASSRDRGEAFF.

The chain carries TRBV5-1 and TRBJ1-1; possibly TRBD1 for D (6 bases). The CDR3 has 16 residues. The germline V gene encodes CDR1 SGHRS and CDR2 YFSETQ. V lost 0 bases to trimming and J lost 4 bases, with 16 bases between them. In nucleotides, the CDR3 is TGCGCCAGCAGCTTGGCGATAATAGGGGGAAGCACTGAAGCTTTCTTT. As protein: CASSLAIIGGSTEAFF.

Written as DNA, the CDR3 is TGTGCCAGCAGTTCGGACAGGGGGAGGGATGAGCAGTTCTTC. It encodes CASSSDRGRDEQFF. The chain employs TRBV27 and TRBJ2-1; TRBD1 matches at 10 bases. With V trimmed by 4 bases and J by 8 bases, 5 bases remained unmatched. Germline assignment: CDR1 MNHEY and CDR2 SMNVEV (reference sequence). The CDR3 extends over 14 amino acids.

The V gene is TRBV7-9, the J gene TRBJ1-1; the match to TRBD1 covers 9 bases. Germline trimming cut 5 bases from V and 11 bases from J; bases unmatched to any gene: 9. The CDR3 has 13 amino acids. The germline V gene has CDR1 SEHNR and CDR2 FQNEAQ (reference sequence). Here the CDR3 reads CASSVQGAGEAFF. CDR3 in DNA: TGTGCCAGCAGCGTACAGGGGGCAGGGGAGGCTTTCTTT.

The CDR3 DNA follows: TGTGCCAGCAGTGAACTCAGCGGCCAGAGCACAGATACGCAGTATTTT. This sequence encodes CASSELSGQSTDTQYF. The V gene is TRBV2, the J gene TRBJ2-3; weak D call: TRBD2 (5 bases). Trimming cost V 2 bases and J 0 bases, with 12 bases left between them. This CDR3 has 16 residues. Germline CDR1 and CDR2: SNHLY and FYNNEI.

V is TRBV30 and J is TRBJ2-7; maybe TRBD1 (5 bases). V was pared by 0 bases and J by 1 base, with 13 bases between. The CDR3 has 15 amino acids. The germline CDR1 and CDR2 sequences are GTSNPN and SVGIG (reference sequence). The CDR3, as DNA: TGTGCCTGGAGTGTACCGCAGGGCCATTCCTACGAGCAGTACTTC. It encodes CAWSVPQGHSYEQYF. The full variable domain, in which reference TRBV30 and TRBJ2-7 provide the parts outside the CDR3, is SQTIHQWPATLVQPVGSPLSLECTVEGTSNPNLYWYRQAAGRGLQLLFYSVGIGQISSEVPQNLSASRPQDRQFILSSKKLLLSDSGFYLCAWSVPQGHSYEQYFGPGTRLTVT.

The gene calls are TRBV14 and TRBJ2-5; possible D gene TRBD1, 5 bases. CDR1 and CDR2 (germline): SGHDN, FVKESK. This CDR3 region has 14 residues. The V end was cut by 5 bases, the J end by 5 bases, with 15 bases between. In DNA, the CDR3 is TGTGCCAGCAGCAACACCCTTAAGGGGGAGACCCAGTACTTC. Its protein is CASSNTLKGETQYF.

The rearrangement links TRBV9 to TRBJ1-4; the D gene is possibly TRBD1 (6 bases). This CDR3 has 13 residues. V lost 7 bases and J 8 bases, leaving 15 bases between the germline ends. Germline CDR1 reads SGDLS; CDR2 reads YYNGEE. The CDR3 nucleotides read TGTGCCAGCCAGGGAGGGGGTGGAGAAAAACTGTTTTTT. This sequence encodes CASQGGGGEKLFF.